These T cell receptor beta chains were read from a single sample in a study of T-cell memory formation after mild COVID-19. TCRdb fed the 5' RACE reads into MiXCR, producing one record per CDR3 protein. This sample has over 70,000 distinct CDR3 sequences; over 12% occur once, and the top ten carry under 45%. What was sequenced was PBMCs or a T cell subset sorted from them (not recorded which). The receptors here all came from a man aged 18 to 35 who had mild COVID-19 (a few samples of this study predate the infection). Cell type and time point are not known. CDR3s include the opening cysteine and the closing phenylalanine or tryptophan. The D gene is left open where the match is weak. Expanded clones get a size class; other rows say once, few or many, or leave the size out.

clone size	J gene	D gene	V gene	CDR3 DNA	CDR3 protein
.	TRBJ1-5	.	TRBV27	TGTGCCAGCAGCCCCATCACGGGGCAGCCCCAGCATTTT	CASSPITGQPQHF
.	TRBJ2-5	.	TRBV6-6	TGTGCCAGCAGTTACCCGGGGGACAGACCGTACTTC	CASSYPGDRPYF
few	TRBJ2-5	.	TRBV12-3/TRBV12-4	TGTGCCAGCAGTCCGGGTCCGTACGAGACCCAGTACTTC	CASSPGPYETQYF
few	TRBJ1-1	.	TRBV29-1	TGCAGCGTTGAAGATCTTGGACGGATCAAAGCTTTCTTT	CSVEDLGRIKAFF
.	TRBJ2-6	.	TRBV3-1	TGTGCCAGCAGCCAAGGAAGGGATGGGGCCAACGTCCTGACTTTC	CASSQGRDGANVLTF
.	TRBJ2-6	.	TRBV6-2/TRBV6-3	TGTGCCAGCAGTTGGGACCCGGCCGATTCTGGGGCCAACGTCCTGACTTTC	CASSWDPADSGANVLTF
few	TRBJ1-1	.	TRBV12-3/TRBV12-4	TGTGCCAGCAACCCGTCAGGGAGGAACACTGAAGCTTTCTTT	CASNPSGRNTEAFF
few	TRBJ1-2	.	TRBV6-2/TRBV6-3	TGTGCCAGCAGTTACTCTATTGCAGATGGCTACACCTTC	CASSYSIADGYTF
few	TRBJ2-1	TRBD1	TRBV6-5	TGTGCCAGCCGATGGACAGGGGGTGAAGAGCAGTTCTTC	CASRWTGGEEQFF
.	TRBJ1-1	.	TRBV4-1	TGCGCCAGCAGCTTTCGCGCGGGCGCGGGCACTGAAGCTTTCTTT	CASSFRAGAGTEAFF
.	TRBJ2-3	TRBD2	TRBV7-9	TGTGCCAGCAGCAACCAACTAGCGGGGGGCCCCAGGAGCACAGATACGCAGTATTTT	CASSNQLAGGPRSTDTQYF
.	TRBJ2-6	TRBD1	TRBV29-1	TGCAGCGTTGCCGGGACAGGGGGTGCTGGGGCCAACGTCCTGACTTTC	CSVAGTGGAGANVLTF
many	TRBJ2-7	.	TRBV6-5	TGTGCCAGCAGTTACTTCGCGGGCTACGAGCAGTACTTC	CASSYFAGYEQYF
few	TRBJ1-5	.	TRBV6-2/TRBV6-3	TGTGCCAGCCAAGGGGCAGGGGCCCAGCATTTT	CASQGAGAQHF
few	TRBJ1-5	.	TRBV6-1	TGTGCCACCAGGCGGTTCAATCAGCCCCAGCATTTT	CATRRFNQPQHF
few	TRBJ1-1	.	TRBV7-2	TGTGCCAGCAGCTTAGAAGTGTCAGGGCGTCCGTCATGGAGCACTGAAGCTTTCTTT	CASSLEVSGRPSWSTEAFF
.	TRBJ2-2	TRBD1	TRBV27	TGTGCCAGCAGCTCAGGCGACAGGGGGCCTACGGGGGAGCTGTTTTTT	CASSSGDRGPTGELFF
few	TRBJ1-5	.	TRBV6-2/TRBV6-3	TGTGCCAGCAGCCATACTAGCAATCAGCCCCAGCATTTT	CASSHTSNQPQHF
.	TRBJ1-5	.	TRBV6-6	TGTGCCAGCAGTTACTCGTTAGCCGGGGTCAGCAATCAGCCCCAGCATTTT	CASSYSLAGVSNQPQHF
.	TRBJ1-6	TRBD1	TRBV2	TGTGCCAGCAGTGTTTCAGGGGGCCATAATTCACCCCTCCACTTT	CASSVSGGHNSPLHF
.	TRBJ2-1	.	TRBV6-5	TGTGCCAGCAGTTACAAGTCATCCTACAATGAGCAGTTCTTC	CASSYKSSYNEQFF
many	TRBJ2-1	.	TRBV12-3/TRBV12-4	TGTGCCAGCAGAGAAGCCCGCCTCAATGAGCAGTTCTTC	CASREARLNEQFF
.	TRBJ1-1	TRBD1	TRBV5-1	TGCGCCAGCAGCTTGGTGACAGGGGGCTTGGGCACTGAAGCTTTCTTT	CASSLVTGGLGTEAFF